Presented here are 17 T cell receptor beta chains from one specimen sequenced in a study of human T cells and chemical hapten exposure (dated by TCRdb to about 2021). The library relied on RACE. The sequencer was a NextSeq 500. In-frame beta chains were kept once TCRdb had trimmed the public reads at Q25 with fastp and called clones with MiXCR. Identical CDR3 proteins give one entry, which carries the most common genes and DNA. The sample profile shows more than 75,000 distinct CDR3 sequences; approximately 8% of them were found once. Over 1.5% of the sample lies in the top ten. This specimen's time point label, per the study, means: healthy volunteer bleed at 6 weeks. Unfractionated whole blood was collected in Tempus Blood RNA tubes, and total RNA was extracted from that blood. Sequencing input: whole blood. These TCRs come from a male donor in good health. Some clones in this sample may be carry-over from other donors' samples.

The chain carries TRBV5-6 and TRBJ1-5; D unclear. The CDR3 contains 16 residues. Trimming took 2 bases from V and 2 from J, leaving 14 bases between them. CDR1 SGHDT and CDR2 YYEEEE come from the germline V gene. CDR3 region: CASSLGTSGGNQPQHF. Here the CDR3 DNA reads TGTGCCAGCAGCTTAGGAACCTCCGGAGGCAATCAGCCCCAGCATTTT.

This sequence joins TRBV19 and TRBJ1-5, with TRBD1 matching over 7 bases. With V trimmed by 1 base and J by 5 bases, 2 bases remained unmatched. In germline, CDR1 is LNHDA, CDR2 SQIVND (reference sequence). This CDR3 is 14 amino acids long. CDR3 in amino acids: CASSIVDRDQPQHF. CDR3 in DNA: TGTGCCAGTAGTATAGTAGACAGGGATCAGCCCCAGCATTTT.

The chain has TRBV4-2 and TRBJ1-1; TRBD1 aligns across 7 bases. Germline V gives CDR1 LGHNA, CDR2 YNFKEQ. J lost 0 bases, V lost 1 base, and 8 bases had no gene match. The CDR3 is made up of 17 amino acids. CDR3 nucleotides: TGTGCCAGCAGCCAAGTACGGGACAGCGTTATGAACACTGAAGCTTTCTTT. It is translated as CASSQVRDSVMNTEAFF.

This clonotype was seen many times. V usage is TRBV6-1 and J usage is TRBJ2-3; the D is unclear. This CDR3 is built from 15 residues. V shed 7 bases and J shed 5 bases, with 19 bases lying between them. CDR1 is MNHNS, CDR2 SASEGT, per germline. The CDR3 sequence: CASINQPPRKDTQYF. The CDR3 nucleotides read TGTGCCAGCATCAATCAACCCCCGAGAAAAGATACGCAGTATTTT.

This clonotype was counted ten times or more. This chain connects TRBV10-3 to TRBJ2-1; the match to TRBD2 covers 7 bases. The CDR3 totals 17 residues. V shed 2 bases, J shed 8 bases, and the junction held 15 bases outside the gene matches. The germline gives CDR1 ENHRY, CDR2 SYGVKD. The CDR3 protein is CAISEGGEGYNGDEQFF. The DNA for the CDR3 is TGTGCCATCAGTGAGGGAGGGGAGGGTTACAATGGGGATGAGCAGTTCTTC.

The chain employs TRBV12-3 or TRBV12-4 and TRBJ2-3, with TRBD2 matching over 7 bases. Trimming removed 6 bases from V and 6 bases from J; junction bases left unmatched: 21. The CDR3 consists of 18 residues. CDR3 residues: CASSRAGVGGGRDDTQYF. CDR3 bases: TGTGCCAGCAGCCGGGCGGGAGTGGGTGGAGGTCGCGACGATACGCAGTATTTT.

The gene calls are TRBV7-2 and TRBJ2-3; 8 bases map to TRBD2. V shed 5 bases, J shed 0 bases, and the junction held 7 bases outside the gene matches. Germline V gene lookup returns CDR1 SGHTA and CDR2 FQGNSA. The CDR3 length is 16 residues. This CDR3 reads CASSPTGGPSTDTQYF. CDR3 coding DNA: TGTGCCAGCAGCCCTACGGGGGGGCCTAGCACAGATACGCAGTATTTT.

This clonotype was seen a few times. This chain links TRBV6-6 with TRBJ2-1, with 10 positions matching TRBD2. The V segment lost 1 base and the J segment 8 bases; nucleotides outside the gene matches: 2. The CDR3 covers 14 residues. Germline V lookup: CDR1 MNHNY, CDR2 SVGAGI (reference sequence). The CDR3 loop is CASSYLLAGDEQFF. CDR3 DNA sequence: TGTGCCAGCAGTTACTTGCTAGCGGGGGATGAGCAGTTCTTC.

This clonotype was recorded a few times. This chain links TRBV19 with TRBJ2-1; TRBD2 agrees at 10 bases. CDR3 length: 17 amino acids. Per the germline V gene, CDR1 is LNHDA and CDR2 is SQIVND (reference sequence). Trimming cost V 2 bases and J 3 bases; bases outside gene matches: 7. CDR3 sequence reads: CASSISNRLAGYNEQFF. CDR3 sequence (DNA): TGTGCCAGTAGTATAAGTAATCGACTAGCGGGCTACAATGAGCAGTTCTTC. The variable domain in full, completed from reference TRBV19 and TRBJ2-1, reads DGGITQSPKYLFRKEGQNVTLSCEQNLNHDAMYWYRQDPGQGLRLIYYSQIVNDFQKGDIAEGYSVSREKKESFPLTVTSAQKNPTAFYLCASSISNRLAGYNEQFFGPGTRLTVL.

This clonotype was picked up a small number of times. The rearrangement links TRBV20-1 to TRBJ1-4, with D possibly TRBD1 on 5 matching bases. V dropped 2 bases and J dropped 5 bases, with 12 bases sitting between them. The CDR3 is made up of 14 amino acids. The germline CDR1 and CDR2 sequences are DFQATT and SNEGSKA (reference sequence). The CDR3 sequence is CSARHRMINEKLFF. In DNA, the CDR3 is TGCAGTGCTAGACACAGGATGATAAATGAAAAACTGTTTTTT.

Only a few counts were recorded for this clonotype. The chain uses TRBV5-1 and TRBJ2-3; D remains ambiguous. V dropped 0 bases and J dropped 0 bases, with 14 bases sitting between them. The CDR3 runs to 17 residues. Per germline, CDR1 SGHRS and CDR2 YFSETQ. The CDR3: CASSLGLSATSTDTQYF. The CDR3 bases are TGCGCCAGCAGCTTGGGACTTTCGGCGACTAGCACAGATACGCAGTATTTT.

This clonotype was counted between two and nine times. The chain uses TRBV12-3 or TRBV12-4 and TRBJ1-1, with a possible D match to TRBD1 (6 bases). Trimming pared 1 base from V and 5 bases from J, leaving 8 bases between. The CDR3 sequence is 13 residues long. The CDR3 DNA is TGTGCCAGCAGTTTAGGGGGGCCGACTGAAGCTTTCTTT. Protein sequence: CASSLGGPTEAFF.

This clonotype showed up just a few times. The chain carries TRBV20-1 and TRBJ2-7, with 7 positions matching TRBD1. CDR3 length: 12 amino acids. V was pared by 5 bases and J by 7 bases, with 8 bases of the junction left unmatched. Germline loops: CDR1 DFQATT, CDR2 SNEGSKA (reference sequence). The CDR3 nucleotides read TGCAGTGCTGGGGACAGAAAAACAGAGCAGTACTTC. Its protein product is CSAGDRKTEQYF.

In its sample, this clonotype was seen many times. This chain uses TRBV27 with TRBJ2-7; a possible D gene is TRBD2 (6 bases). This CDR3 is 14 amino acids long. Deletions cut 5 bases from V and 0 bases from J, with 11 bases between. Germline lookup yields CDR1 MNHEY and CDR2 SMNVEV (reference sequence). This CDR3 is CASSRDWSSYEQYF. CDR3 in DNA: TGTGCCAGCAGTCGGGACTGGAGCTCCTACGAGCAGTACTTC.

The chain uses TRBV25-1 and TRBJ1-6; the match to TRBD1 covers 7 bases. Germline CDR1 MGHDK, CDR2 SYGVNS. V trimming: 3 bases; J trimming: 10 bases; junction bases outside the gene matches: 9. The CDR3 extends over 15 amino acids. The DNA for the CDR3 is TGTGCCAGCAGTGAGGAGGGGGCGAGGGGATCACCCCTCCACTTT. Amino acids: CASSEEGARGSPLHF. The full variable domain, completed using reference TRBV25-1 and TRBJ1-6, is EADIYQTPRYLVIGTGKKITLECSQTMGHDKMYWYQQDPGMELHLIHYSYGVNSTEKGDLSSESTVSRIRTEHFPLTLESARPSHTSQYLCASSEEGARGSPLHFGNGTRLTVT.

This clonotype was counted only a few times. The CDR3 DNA follows: TGTGCCAGCAGCTCCCGACAGCCCCGAGCAACTAATGAAAAACTGTTTTTT. Amino acid sequence: CASSSRQPRATNEKLFF. The chain carries TRBV12-3 or TRBV12-4 and TRBJ1-4; D possibly corresponds to TRBD1 (5 bases). V lost 6 bases and J lost 0, with 17 bases in between. The length of the CDR3 is 17 residues.

This clonotype occurred a few times. The chain couples TRBV20-1 to TRBJ1-1, with D uncertain. V gave up 0 bases and J gave up 1 base, with 9 bases separating them. This CDR3 contains 14 residues. Per the germline V gene, CDR1 is DFQATT and CDR2 is SNEGSKA (reference sequence). DNA for the CDR3: TGCAGTGCTAGAGAAGGAACCAGGAACACTGAAGCTTTCTTT. Its protein is CSAREGTRNTEAFF.